This paragraph reports one T cell receptor (beta chain). Under the authors' procedure: Amplification of reference gene primers was used by the study to estimate nucleated cell counts. Sequencing used immunoSEQ multiplex PCR; TCRdb keeps in-frame clones, though not all of them. D and trimming come from the DNA, and the V and J calls and clone size come from that table. The sample consists of around 200,000 clones, 70% to 85% of them appearing once. CDR1 and CDR2 (germline): SGHTA, FQGNSA. The CDR3 totals 14 residues. Losses at the gene ends were 1 base for V and 8 bases for J; bases not matched to a gene: 5. This specimen belongs to a study of blood T cell repertoires in COVID-19.

This sequence was found in a woman of 80 years or more with acute or convalescent COVID-19. The sequenced sample consisted of peripheral blood. The chain uses TRBV7-2 and TRBJ2-1; the match to TRBD2 covers 7 bases. This chain's CDR3 is CASSLVGGLDEQFF. CDR3 DNA: TGTGCCAGCAGCTTAGTGGGGGGGTTAGATGAGCAGTTCTTC.